These 2 T cell receptor beta chains were all obtained from the same sample, sequenced in a study of blood T cells in healthy people across ages. The authors ran a second PCR of 7 to 11 cycles using a sample-barcoded 5' primer and a J-beta primer mix. One entry per CDR3 protein, called by TCRdb with MiXCR from the 5' RACE reads. The sample contains roughly 700,000 distinct CDR3 sequences, roughly 32% of which appear only once. Sequenced material: blood. The receptors originated from an elderly woman in good health.

Many counts were recorded for this clonotype. The CDR3 spells CASSQTSGVNNEQFF. In DNA, the CDR3 is TGTGCCAGCAGCCAGACTAGCGGGGTGAACAATGAGCAGTTCTTC. The chain is built from TRBV7-2 and TRBJ2-1; 11 bases are a match to TRBD2. Germline V gives CDR1 SGHTA, CDR2 FQGNSA. V shed 5 bases and J 5 bases; nucleotides not matched to a gene: 5. The CDR3 contains 15 residues.

In this sample, this clonotype turned up many times. J is TRBJ2-5 and V is TRBV7-3; the D call may be TRBD1 or TRBD2 (5 bases each). V shed 5 bases and J shed 9 bases, with 16 bases lying between them. The CDR3 loop spans 13 amino acids. Germline CDR1 SGHTA, CDR2 FQGTGA. The DNA of the CDR3 is TGTGCCAGCAGCCTGGATCCGCCGGGACCCCAGTACTTC. It is translated as CASSLDPPGPQYF. Based on the CDR3 plus reference TRBV7-3 and TRBJ2-5, the full variable domain is GAGVSQTPSNKVTEKGKYVELRCDPISGHTALYWYRQSLGQGPEFLIYFQGTGAADDSGLPNDRFFAVRPEGSVSTLKIQRTERGDSAVYLCASSLDPPGPQYFGPGTRLLVL.